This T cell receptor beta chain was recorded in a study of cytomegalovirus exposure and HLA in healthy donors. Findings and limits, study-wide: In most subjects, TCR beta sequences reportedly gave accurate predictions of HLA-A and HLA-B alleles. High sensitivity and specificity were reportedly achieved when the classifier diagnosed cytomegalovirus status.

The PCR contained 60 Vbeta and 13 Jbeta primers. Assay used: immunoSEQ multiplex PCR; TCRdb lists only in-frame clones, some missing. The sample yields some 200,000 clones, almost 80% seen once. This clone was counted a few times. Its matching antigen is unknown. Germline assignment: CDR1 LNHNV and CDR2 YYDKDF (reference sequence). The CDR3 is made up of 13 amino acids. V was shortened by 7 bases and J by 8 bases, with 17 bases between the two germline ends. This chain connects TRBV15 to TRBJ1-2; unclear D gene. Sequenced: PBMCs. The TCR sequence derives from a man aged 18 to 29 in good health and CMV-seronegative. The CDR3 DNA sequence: TGTGCCACCACGGCAGATGGGCATTCGGGCTACACCTTC. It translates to CATTADGHSGYTF. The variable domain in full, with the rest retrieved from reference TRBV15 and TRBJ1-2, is DAMVIQNPRYQVTQFGKPVTLSCSQTLNHNVMYWYQQKSSQAPKLLFHYYDKDFNNEADTPDNFQSRRPNTSFCFLDIRSPGLGDTAMYLCATTADGHSGYTFGSGTRLTVV.